This record looks at one TCR beta chain sequence and its context. Its recognized antigen is unknown. The input lacks base qualities; no much larger clone sits a single base away. Deletion took 0 bases off V and 4 bases off J, with a span of 9 bases between the germline ends. There are 15 amino acids in the CDR3, from cysteine to phenylalanine inclusive. The retained sequence is limited to the CDR3, 45 bases, with the frame set at the first base. From a lookup of the germline V gene, CDR1 and CDR2 are ENHRY and SYGVKD. This sample is part of a study of OX40 agonist ivuxolimab in advanced cancers. About the full investigation: Ivuxolimab, which targeted the costimulatory receptor OX40 (CD134), was an agonistic, fully human IgG2 monoclonal antibody. Intravenous ivuxolimab was administered to patients every 2 weeks at six dose levels: 0.01, 0.1, 0.3, 1.5, 3 and 10 mg/kg. Of the approximately 54 dose-escalation patients, hepatocellular carcinoma was present in about 20, melanoma in some 15, renal cell carcinoma in 9 and head and neck cancer in 9. A male proportion of 70% to 90% and a mean age of approximately 55 years, ranging from about 20 to 80, were recorded for the dose-escalation cohort. Prior anti-PD-1, anti-PD-L1 or anti-CTLA-4 therapy was permitted, and approximately 39% of dose-escalation patients had received checkpoint inhibitors. Partial responses occurred in three dose-escalation patients: two with cutaneous melanoma and one with hepatocellular carcinoma. The purpose of peripheral TCRbeta sequencing was to test whether ivuxolimab changed TCR sequence diversity and led to clonal T-cell expansion. The paper reports the monotherapy dose-escalation portion (N = 52 patients) of the phase I ivuxolimab trial. Results the study describes overall, beyond this receptor: After ivuxolimab, more expanded clones were found on average in CD8+ T cells than in CD4+ T cells. Low levels of normalized T-cell clonal expansion were also seen in some nonresponding patients. At doses from 0.1 to 3.0 mg/kg, clonal expansion was seen in both CD4+ and CD8+ blood T cells between baseline and week 6. Antigen specificity was not determined for the clonally expanded peripheral T cells. In partial responders in the 0.1-3.0 mg/kg groups, normalized peripheral clonal expansion was found to be among the lowest, especially among CD8+ T cells.

Patients with autoimmune disease history or receiving systemic immunosuppression were excluded from the trial. In every dose cohort, peripheral blood was drawn for TCR sequencing at baseline, cycle 4 day 1, and cycle 7 day 1. The samples were drawn from a first-in-human, open-label, multicenter phase I dose-escalation trial of ivuxolimab. Adults with locally advanced or metastatic head and neck squamous cell, hepatocellular, melanoma or renal cell carcinoma were enrolled in the trial. Before TCR sequencing, CD4+ T cells and CD8+ T cells were sorted from peripheral blood as separate populations. For sequencing of the TCRbeta CDR3 region, genomic DNA was extracted from the sorted cells. TCRbeta CDR3 regions were sequenced using the immunoSEQ Assay. Drawn from immuneACCESS, this table holds only the in-frame rearrangements with V and J called that TCRdb kept. Clones are partly lost; checked studies trace under half to an unresolved V gene and leave the rest unexplained. In all, the sample holds about 28,000 clones, and approximately 83% of those were seen once. The top ten constitute around 28% of the sample.

Rearrangement joined TRBV10-3 to TRBJ1-4, and TRBD1 may be the D gene, going by 5 matching bases. Sequencing used CD4+ or CD8+ T cells sorted from blood, obtained in a trial of the OX40 agonist ivuxolimab. The clonotype comes from an adult with an advanced solid tumor such as melanoma, head and neck, liver or kidney cancer. The CDR3 has the sequence CAISESGDSNEKLFF. The DNA sequence is given as TGTGCCATCAGTGAGTCGGGAGACAGTAATGAAAAACTGTTTTTT.